The T cell receptor (beta chain) under discussion was sequenced for a study of blood T cell repertoires in COVID-19 (dated by TCRdb to 2020 to 2021). Concerning the study at large: Samples from collaborators originated in the United States, Italy and Spain and spanned both the acute and convalescent phases of COVID-19. The prospective study material was composed of cDNA or gDNA derived from T cells, B-cell-depleted T cells, or PBMCs. Samples were obtained from the ongoing ImmuneRACE study (first 160 participants) and from roughly 1,300 subjects provided by 6 global collaborators. The repertoires were released in a freely available public database intended as a resource for research on the immune response to SARS-CoV-2. Where available, HLA class I and class II types were taken from metadata supplied by the sample provider and were not determined by assay-based typing. The sample metadata nearly always contained a de-identified subject ID, COVID-19 status, age in years and sex. Subjects who had been exposed to COVID-19, were actively infected with it, or had recovered from it provided the deeply sampled blood TCRbeta repertoires that made up the dataset. Beyond this particular receptor, the publication reports: The amount of clinical and demographic metadata varied by source and participant and was provided uncurated.

This clone occurred once. Its antigen remains undetermined. The sample holds no much larger clone one base away, and base qualities are not on file. Whole blood was collected in K2EDTA tubes by collaborating institutions according to the institutions' own protocols. For TCRbeta analysis, collaborators shipped samples as frozen whole blood, isolated PBMCs, or DNA extracted from either of those sample types. The CDR3 has 17 amino acids, counting the end cysteine and phenylalanine. Only the CDR3 part of the read is kept: 51 bases, read in frame from the first base. CDR1 and CDR2 are read off the germline V gene (reference sequence) as GTSNPN and SVGIG. Trimming costs V 0 bases and J 0 bases, and their ends lie 12 bases apart. The immunoSEQ Assay, a bias-controlled multiplex PCR, was used to amplify TCRbeta CDR3 regions from genomic DNA. Concerning the study's data processing: Within the assay, amplification of reference gene primers was used to estimate how many nucleated cells each sample contained. To quantify the absolute abundance of each unique TCRbeta CDR3 rearrangement, sequence reads were collapsed and filtered. For each sample, productive Simpson clonality was calculated as the square root of Simpson's diversity index over productive rearrangements. Here the immuneACCESS table is served through TCRdb, limited to in-frame sequences with V and J called. Missing clones are a known gap in these copies; in checked studies unresolved V genes cover under half, and the rest lacks a known reason. V and J calls and clone size are as listed in that table; D and trimming were resolved from the DNA. Here the sample has around 230,000 clones; roughly 84% occur a single time. The ten largest clones take up 25% to 35% of the sample.

This sequence was found in a man in his forties with acute or convalescent COVID-19. The V gene is TRBV30 and the J gene is TRBJ2-6; possibly the D gene is TRBD1, per 6 matching bases. The sample taken for sequencing was peripheral blood. CDR3 loop: CAWSVPQGNSGANVLTF. The nucleotides read TGTGCCTGGAGTGTACCACAGGGTAACTCTGGGGCCAACGTCCTGACTTTC.